This TCR beta chain was sequenced in a study of shared clonotypes between healthy human individuals. Overall study results and limits: The donor pool, a small one, limited the genetic and exposure-history diversity represented.

Over several immunoSEQ plates, each subset's genomic DNA was distributed in even portions. The assay was immunoSEQ multiplex PCR, and TCRdb's table has in-frame clones only and misses some. The sample lists some 2,000,000 clones; about 95% were seen once. Germline CDR1 reads MDHEN; CDR2 reads SYDVKM. This CDR3 has 16 residues. Trimming removed 7 bases from V and 2 bases from J, with 20 bases in between. In regard to this clone: Its antigen is still unknown.

The receptor's source is a man between 18 and 29 years old in good health. This chain links TRBV28 with TRBJ1-2, with a weak D call TRBD1 (6 bases). The source material was naive CD4+ T cells sorted from blood. The subset here: CD45RA+ positively selected. CDR3 sequence reads: CASTPPPGVSNYGYTF. CDR3 nucleotide sequence: TGTGCCAGCACCCCTCCCCCAGGGGTGTCCAACTATGGCTACACCTTC.